This T cell receptor (beta chain) comes out of a study of T cell responses to AZD1222 COVID-19 vaccine. Findings and caveats of the study: Following two doses of AZD1222, Spike-specific TCR breadth and depth rose. Donors skewed white British and female; clonal diversity was possibly underestimated.

This table comes from immunoSEQ multiplex PCR, and its TCRdb copy is limited to in-frame clones, with some not included. The profile covers 75,000 to 100,000 clones, with approximately 83% appearing a single time and 5% to 7.5% taken by the ten largest. V lost 0 bases and J lost 3, with 6 bases in between. Looked up from germline, CDR1 is LGHDT and CDR2 is YNNKEL (reference sequence). CDR3 size: 13 residues. With respect to this clone: Its antigen is unknown.

The gene calls are TRBV3-1 (or the pseudogene TRBV3-2) and TRBJ2-7, with TRBD1 as a possible D gene (5 bases). This sample comprised peripheral blood, obtained on day 0 of AZD1222 vaccination. The receptor was isolated from an adult in good health. CDR3 nucleotides: TGTGCCAGCAGCCAAGAAGGACACTACGAGCAGTACTTC. Its protein product is CASSQEGHYEQYF.